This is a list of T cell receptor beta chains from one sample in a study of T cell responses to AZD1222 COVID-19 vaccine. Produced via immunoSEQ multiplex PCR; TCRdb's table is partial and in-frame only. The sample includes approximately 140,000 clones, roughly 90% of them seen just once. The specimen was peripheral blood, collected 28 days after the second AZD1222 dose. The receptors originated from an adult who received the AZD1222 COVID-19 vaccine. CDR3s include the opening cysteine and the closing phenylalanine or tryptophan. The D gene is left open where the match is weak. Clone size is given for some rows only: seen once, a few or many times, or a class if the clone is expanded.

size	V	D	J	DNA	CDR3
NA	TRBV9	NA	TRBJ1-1	TGTGCCAGCAGCGTAGAGGGGGGTCGGGTCAACACTGAAGCTTTCTTT	CASSVEGGRVNTEAFF
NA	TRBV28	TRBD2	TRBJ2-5	TGTGCCAGCAGTTTATCCGGGACTAGCGGGGGGGCCAGGGAGACCCAGTACTTC	CASSLSGTSGGARETQYF
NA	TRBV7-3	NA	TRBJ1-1	TGTGCCAGCAGCTCCGTAGGGAACACTGAAGCTTTCTTT	CASSSVGNTEAFF
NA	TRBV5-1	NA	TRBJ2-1	TGCGCCAGCAGCTTGAGGGATGAGCAGTTCTTC	CASSLRDEQFF
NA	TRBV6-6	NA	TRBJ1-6	TGTGCCAGCATCCGCCAGGGGAATTCACCCCTCCACTTT	CASIRQGNSPLHF
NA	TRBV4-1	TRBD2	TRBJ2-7	TGCGCCAGCAGCGGGCTAGCGGGAGAACTTTACGAGCAGTACTTC	CASSGLAGELYEQYF
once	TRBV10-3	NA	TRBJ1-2	TGTGCCATCAGTGAGTACAGTGATAACTATGGCTACACCTTC	CAISEYSDNYGYTF
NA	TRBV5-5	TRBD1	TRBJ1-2	TGTGCCAGCAGCTACCGGGACAGGGATTACTATGGCTACACCTTC	CASSYRDRDYYGYTF
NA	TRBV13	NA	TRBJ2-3	TGTGCCAGCAGCTTAACCCGTACAGATACGCAGTATTTT	CASSLTRTDTQYF
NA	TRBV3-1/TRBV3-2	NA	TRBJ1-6	TGTGCCAGCAGCCAAGATGGGCAGGGGCGGAATTCACCCCTCCACTTT	CASSQDGQGRNSPLHF
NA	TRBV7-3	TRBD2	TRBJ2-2	TGTGCCAGCAGCCCGGAACTAGCGGGGGTTACCACCGGGGAGCTGTTTTTT	CASSPELAGVTTGELFF
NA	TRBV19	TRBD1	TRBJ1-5	TGTGCCAGTAGTCTCGGGGGGACAGGGATACAGCCCCAGCATTTT	CASSLGGTGIQPQHF
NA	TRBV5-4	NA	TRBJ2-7	TGTGCCAGCAGCTTGACAGGGTCATACGAGCAGTACTTC	CASSLTGSYEQYF
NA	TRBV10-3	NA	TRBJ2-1	TGTGCCATCAGTGACCCGGGGCTTCCTTACAATGAGCAGTTCTTC	CAISDPGLPYNEQFF
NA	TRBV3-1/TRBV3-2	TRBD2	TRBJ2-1	TGTGCCAGCAGCCAAGAACTAGCGGCCTACAATGAGCAGTTCTTC	CASSQELAAYNEQFF
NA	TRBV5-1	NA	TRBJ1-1	TGCGCCAGCAGCATTGCACCGAACACTGAAGCTTTCTTT	CASSIAPNTEAFF
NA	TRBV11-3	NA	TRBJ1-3	TGTGCCAGCAGCTTAGGAGGGCAGCTCTCTGGAAACACCATATATTTT	CASSLGGQLSGNTIYF
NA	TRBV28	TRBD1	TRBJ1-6	TGTGCCACAGGGGGCTGGAATTCACCCCTCCACTTT	CATGGWNSPLHF
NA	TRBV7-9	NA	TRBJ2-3	TGTGCCAGCACGGGCGGGGGCTCGACTGGTGGGCAGTATTTT	CASTGGGSTGGQYF
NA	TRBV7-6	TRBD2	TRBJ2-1	TGTGCCAGCAGCTTAAGGGGAGGGATCTCCTACAATGAGCAGTTCTTC	CASSLRGGISYNEQFF
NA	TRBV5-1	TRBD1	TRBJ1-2	TGCGCCAGCAGCCCGACAGGGGACGTCTATGGCTACACCTTC	CASSPTGDVYGYTF
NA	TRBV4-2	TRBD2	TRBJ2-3	TGTGCCAGCAGCCAAGAGTTGGCTAGCGGGAAATCAGATACGCAGTATTTT	CASSQELASGKSDTQYF
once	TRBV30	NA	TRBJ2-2	TGTGCCTGGAGTTTCGGCGGAAACCGGGCCGGGGAGCTGTTTTTT	CAWSFGGNRAGELFF
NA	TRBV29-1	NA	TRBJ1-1	TGCAGCGTTGTAAGGAACACTGAAGCTTTCTTT	CSVVRNTEAFF
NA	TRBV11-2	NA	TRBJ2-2	TGTGCCAGCAGGCGGAGCGCTCAGGACACCGGGGAGCTGTTTTTT	CASRRSAQDTGELFF
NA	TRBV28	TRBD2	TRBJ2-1	TGTGCCAGCAGACCAGGGACTAGCGGGACATACAATGAGCAGTTCTTC	CASRPGTSGTYNEQFF
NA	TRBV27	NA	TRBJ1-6	TGTGCCAGCAGTTTATTGGGGGGACCTAATTCACCCCTCCACTTT	CASSLLGGPNSPLHF
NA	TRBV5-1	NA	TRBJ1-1	TGCGCCAGCAGCGGGACGGAATTTGTTGAAGCTTTCTTT	CASSGTEFVEAFF
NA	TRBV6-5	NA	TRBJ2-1	TGTGCCAGCAGTTACTCGTCCAGTAACAATGAGCAGTTCTTC	CASSYSSSNNEQFF
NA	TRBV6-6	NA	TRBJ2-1	TGTGCCAGCAGGAAGGGACTCGACAATGAGCAGTTCTTC	CASRKGLDNEQFF
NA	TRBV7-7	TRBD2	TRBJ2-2	TGTGCTAGCAGCCCGGGACTAGCGGGAGGGTCCGGGGAGCTGTTTTTT	CASSPGLAGGSGELFF
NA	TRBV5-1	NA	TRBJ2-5	TGCGCCAGCAGCCGGTCCGGGAGTGCCCAAGAGACCCAGTACTTC	CASSRSGSAQETQYF
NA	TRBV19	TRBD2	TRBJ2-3	TGTGCCAGCGCGACTAGCGGGAGAGGTTTAGATACGCAGTATTTT	CASATSGRGLDTQYF
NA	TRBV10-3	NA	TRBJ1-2	TGTGCCATCAGTGATAGGCGGGGGGAGGATGGCTACACCTTC	CAISDRRGEDGYTF
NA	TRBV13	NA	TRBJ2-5	TGTGCCAGCAGCGAAAGGGGGAGCCAAGAGACCCAGTACTTC	CASSERGSQETQYF
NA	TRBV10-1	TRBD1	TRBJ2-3	TGCGCCAGCAGCCTACAGGGGGGTACAGATACGCAGTATTTT	CASSLQGGTDTQYF
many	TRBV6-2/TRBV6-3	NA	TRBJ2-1	TGTGCCAGCAGTTACCCCCCCTGGGGGTATGAGCAGTTCTTC	CASSYPPWGYEQFF
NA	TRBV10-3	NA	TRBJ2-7	TGTGCCGTATCCGCAAATGGCAACCGGGACGAGCAGTACTTC	CAVSANGNRDEQYF
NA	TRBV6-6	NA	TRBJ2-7	TGTGCCAGCAGGCCCTCCGGGACAAACCCCTACGAGCAGTACTTC	CASRPSGTNPYEQYF
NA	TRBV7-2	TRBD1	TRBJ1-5	TGTGCCAGCAGCGGACAGGGCCCACCTCTGCCCCAGCATTTT	CASSGQGPPLPQHF
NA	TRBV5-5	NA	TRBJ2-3	TGTGCCAGCAGCCTGGACAGCCTCACGGATACGCAGTATTTT	CASSLDSLTDTQYF
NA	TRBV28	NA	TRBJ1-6	TGTGCCAGCAGGGAGGGTCAGACACCCCTCCACTTT	CASREGQTPLHF
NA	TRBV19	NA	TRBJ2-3	TGTGCCAGTTCCCGAAGGGCGGGAACGGGAGATACGCAGTATTTT	CASSRRAGTGDTQYF
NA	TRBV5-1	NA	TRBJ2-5	TGCGCCAGCAGCTTGGACATCTTTGGAGCCCAGTACTTC	CASSLDIFGAQYF
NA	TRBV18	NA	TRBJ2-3	TGTGCCAGCTCACCCTCGAGGGGCGGCCGCCCTAGCACAGATACGCAGTATTTT	CASSPSRGGRPSTDTQYF
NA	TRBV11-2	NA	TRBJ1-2	TGTGCCAGCCAACTAAACAGGAATTCCTATGGCTACACCTTC	CASQLNRNSYGYTF
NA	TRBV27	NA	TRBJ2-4	TGTGCCAGCAGTTTTCGAGAGGGAAACATTCAGTACTTC	CASSFREGNIQYF
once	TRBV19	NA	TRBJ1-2	TGTGCCAGTAGTATGGGACCTCTTGTCGTAGGCTACACCTTC	CASSMGPLVVGYTF
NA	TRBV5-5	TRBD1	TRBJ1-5	TGTGCCAGCAGCCTCGACAGGGGTAATCAGCCCCAGCATTTT	CASSLDRGNQPQHF
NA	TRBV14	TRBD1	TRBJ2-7	TGTGCCAGCAGCCGAGCCGGGACAGGGGGCGTGGTATCCTACGAGCAGTACTTC	CASSRAGTGGVVSYEQYF
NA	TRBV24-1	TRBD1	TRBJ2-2	TGTGCCACCTTACCGAACAGGGGTCACGGGGAGCTGTTTTTT	CATLPNRGHGELFF
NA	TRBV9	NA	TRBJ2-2	TGTGCCAGCAGCCTATGGACCAACACCGGGGAGCTGTTTTTT	CASSLWTNTGELFF
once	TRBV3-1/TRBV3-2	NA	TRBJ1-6	TGTGCCAGCAGCCAAGCCCCAAATTCACCCCTCCACTTT	CASSQAPNSPLHF
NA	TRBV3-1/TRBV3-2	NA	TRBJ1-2	TGTGCCAGCAGCCAAGACTTCCGGGGGGGTGGCTACACCTTC	CASSQDFRGGGYTF
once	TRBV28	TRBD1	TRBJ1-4	TGTGCCAGCAGTTTTTTGGACAGGGGGCAAGAAAAACTGTTTTTT	CASSFLDRGQEKLFF
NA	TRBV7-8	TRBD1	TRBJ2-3	TGTGCCAGCAGCTTAACGGGGACAGGGGTAGCAGATACGCAGTATTTT	CASSLTGTGVADTQYF
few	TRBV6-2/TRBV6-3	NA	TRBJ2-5	TGTGCCAGCAGCCGACAGGCCGCAGAGACCCAGTACTTC	CASSRQAAETQYF